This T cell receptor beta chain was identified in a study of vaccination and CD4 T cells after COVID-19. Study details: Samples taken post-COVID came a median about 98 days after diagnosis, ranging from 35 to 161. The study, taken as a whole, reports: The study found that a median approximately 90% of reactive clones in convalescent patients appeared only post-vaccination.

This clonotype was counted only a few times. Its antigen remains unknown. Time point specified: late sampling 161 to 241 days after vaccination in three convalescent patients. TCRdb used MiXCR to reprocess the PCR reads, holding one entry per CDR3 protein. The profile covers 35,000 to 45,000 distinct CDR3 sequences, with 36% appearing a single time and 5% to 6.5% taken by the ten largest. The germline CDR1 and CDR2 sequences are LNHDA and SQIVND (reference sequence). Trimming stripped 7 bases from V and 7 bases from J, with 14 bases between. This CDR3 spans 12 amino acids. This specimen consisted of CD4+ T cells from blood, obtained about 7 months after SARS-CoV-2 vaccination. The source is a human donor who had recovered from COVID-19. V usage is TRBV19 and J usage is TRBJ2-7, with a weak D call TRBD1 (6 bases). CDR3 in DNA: TGTGCCAGTACAAACAGGGACCTTGAGCAGTACTTC. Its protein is CASTNRDLEQYF.